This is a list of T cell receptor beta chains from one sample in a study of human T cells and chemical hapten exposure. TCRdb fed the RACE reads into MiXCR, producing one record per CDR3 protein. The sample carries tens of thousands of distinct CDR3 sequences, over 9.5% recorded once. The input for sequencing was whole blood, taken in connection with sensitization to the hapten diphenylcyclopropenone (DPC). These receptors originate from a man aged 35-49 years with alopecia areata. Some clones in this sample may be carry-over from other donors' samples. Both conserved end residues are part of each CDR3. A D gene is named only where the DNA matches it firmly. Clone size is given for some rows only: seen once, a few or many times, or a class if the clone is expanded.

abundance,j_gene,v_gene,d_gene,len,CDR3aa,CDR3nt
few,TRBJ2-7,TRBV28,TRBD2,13,CASRTSGAYEQYF,TGTGCCAGCAGGACTAGCGGGGCCTACGAGCAGTACTTC
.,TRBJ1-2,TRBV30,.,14,CAWSADSTAYGYTF,TGTGCCTGGAGTGCTGACAGCACCGCTTATGGCTACACCTTC
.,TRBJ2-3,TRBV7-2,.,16,CASSPNPIASTDTQYF,TGTGCCAGCAGCCCGAACCCCATCGCCTCCACAGATACGCAGTATTTT
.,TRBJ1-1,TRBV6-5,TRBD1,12,CASSRTGGEAFF,TGTGCCAGCAGCCGGACAGGGGGTGAAGCTTTCTTT
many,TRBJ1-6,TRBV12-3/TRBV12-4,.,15,CASSLAGSYNSPLHF,TGTGCCAGCAGTCTTGCCGGCTCCTATAATTCACCCCTCCACTTT
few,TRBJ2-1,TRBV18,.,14,CASSESTTTNEQFF,TGTGCCAGCTCAGAATCTACCACGACCAATGAGCAGTTCTTC
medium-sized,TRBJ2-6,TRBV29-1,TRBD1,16,CSVSGQGASGANVLTF,TGCAGCGTTTCTGGACAGGGGGCATCTGGGGCCAACGTCCTGACTTTC
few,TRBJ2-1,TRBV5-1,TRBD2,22,CASSLSLLGLAGGPNSYNEQFF,TGCGCCAGCAGTCTTTCCTTGCTGGGACTAGCGGGAGGCCCAAATTCCTACAATGAGCAGTTCTTC
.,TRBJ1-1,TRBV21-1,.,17,CASSKVPYRALNTEAFF,TGTGCCAGCAGCAAAGTGCCGTACCGGGCCTTGAACACTGAAGCTTTCTTT
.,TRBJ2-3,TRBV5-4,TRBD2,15,CASSLRLAGQSGQYF,TGTGCCAGCAGCTTGAGACTAGCGGGACAAAGTGGGCAGTATTTT
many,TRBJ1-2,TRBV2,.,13,CASSEAPPYGYTF,TGTGCCAGCAGTGAAGCGCCCCCCTATGGCTACACCTTC
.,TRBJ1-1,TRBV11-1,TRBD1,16,CASSPLARGPGTEAFF,TGTGCCAGCAGCCCATTGGCCAGGGGGCCGGGGACTGAAGCTTTCTTT
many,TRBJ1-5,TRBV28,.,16,CASSLWGGTGNQPQHF,TGTGCCAGCAGTTTATGGGGAGGGACGGGCAATCAGCCCCAGCATTTT
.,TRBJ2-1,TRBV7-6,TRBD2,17,CASSLDPASGFPDEQFF,TGTGCCAGCAGCTTAGATCCGGCTAGCGGGTTTCCCGATGAGCAGTTCTTC
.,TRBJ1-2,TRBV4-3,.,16,CASSQDTSRLNYGYTF,TGCGCCAGCAGCCAAGATACCTCCCGACTGAACTATGGCTACACCTTC
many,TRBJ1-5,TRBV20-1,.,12,CSAKRDHQPQHF,TGCAGTGCTAAGAGGGATCATCAGCCCCAGCATTTT
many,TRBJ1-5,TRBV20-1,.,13,CSAKDSLNQPQHF,TGCAGTGCTAAGGACAGTTTAAATCAGCCCCAGCATTTT
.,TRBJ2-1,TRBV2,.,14,CASSSGSPYNEQFF,TGTGCCAGCAGTTCCGGGTCGCCCTACAATGAGCAGTTCTTC